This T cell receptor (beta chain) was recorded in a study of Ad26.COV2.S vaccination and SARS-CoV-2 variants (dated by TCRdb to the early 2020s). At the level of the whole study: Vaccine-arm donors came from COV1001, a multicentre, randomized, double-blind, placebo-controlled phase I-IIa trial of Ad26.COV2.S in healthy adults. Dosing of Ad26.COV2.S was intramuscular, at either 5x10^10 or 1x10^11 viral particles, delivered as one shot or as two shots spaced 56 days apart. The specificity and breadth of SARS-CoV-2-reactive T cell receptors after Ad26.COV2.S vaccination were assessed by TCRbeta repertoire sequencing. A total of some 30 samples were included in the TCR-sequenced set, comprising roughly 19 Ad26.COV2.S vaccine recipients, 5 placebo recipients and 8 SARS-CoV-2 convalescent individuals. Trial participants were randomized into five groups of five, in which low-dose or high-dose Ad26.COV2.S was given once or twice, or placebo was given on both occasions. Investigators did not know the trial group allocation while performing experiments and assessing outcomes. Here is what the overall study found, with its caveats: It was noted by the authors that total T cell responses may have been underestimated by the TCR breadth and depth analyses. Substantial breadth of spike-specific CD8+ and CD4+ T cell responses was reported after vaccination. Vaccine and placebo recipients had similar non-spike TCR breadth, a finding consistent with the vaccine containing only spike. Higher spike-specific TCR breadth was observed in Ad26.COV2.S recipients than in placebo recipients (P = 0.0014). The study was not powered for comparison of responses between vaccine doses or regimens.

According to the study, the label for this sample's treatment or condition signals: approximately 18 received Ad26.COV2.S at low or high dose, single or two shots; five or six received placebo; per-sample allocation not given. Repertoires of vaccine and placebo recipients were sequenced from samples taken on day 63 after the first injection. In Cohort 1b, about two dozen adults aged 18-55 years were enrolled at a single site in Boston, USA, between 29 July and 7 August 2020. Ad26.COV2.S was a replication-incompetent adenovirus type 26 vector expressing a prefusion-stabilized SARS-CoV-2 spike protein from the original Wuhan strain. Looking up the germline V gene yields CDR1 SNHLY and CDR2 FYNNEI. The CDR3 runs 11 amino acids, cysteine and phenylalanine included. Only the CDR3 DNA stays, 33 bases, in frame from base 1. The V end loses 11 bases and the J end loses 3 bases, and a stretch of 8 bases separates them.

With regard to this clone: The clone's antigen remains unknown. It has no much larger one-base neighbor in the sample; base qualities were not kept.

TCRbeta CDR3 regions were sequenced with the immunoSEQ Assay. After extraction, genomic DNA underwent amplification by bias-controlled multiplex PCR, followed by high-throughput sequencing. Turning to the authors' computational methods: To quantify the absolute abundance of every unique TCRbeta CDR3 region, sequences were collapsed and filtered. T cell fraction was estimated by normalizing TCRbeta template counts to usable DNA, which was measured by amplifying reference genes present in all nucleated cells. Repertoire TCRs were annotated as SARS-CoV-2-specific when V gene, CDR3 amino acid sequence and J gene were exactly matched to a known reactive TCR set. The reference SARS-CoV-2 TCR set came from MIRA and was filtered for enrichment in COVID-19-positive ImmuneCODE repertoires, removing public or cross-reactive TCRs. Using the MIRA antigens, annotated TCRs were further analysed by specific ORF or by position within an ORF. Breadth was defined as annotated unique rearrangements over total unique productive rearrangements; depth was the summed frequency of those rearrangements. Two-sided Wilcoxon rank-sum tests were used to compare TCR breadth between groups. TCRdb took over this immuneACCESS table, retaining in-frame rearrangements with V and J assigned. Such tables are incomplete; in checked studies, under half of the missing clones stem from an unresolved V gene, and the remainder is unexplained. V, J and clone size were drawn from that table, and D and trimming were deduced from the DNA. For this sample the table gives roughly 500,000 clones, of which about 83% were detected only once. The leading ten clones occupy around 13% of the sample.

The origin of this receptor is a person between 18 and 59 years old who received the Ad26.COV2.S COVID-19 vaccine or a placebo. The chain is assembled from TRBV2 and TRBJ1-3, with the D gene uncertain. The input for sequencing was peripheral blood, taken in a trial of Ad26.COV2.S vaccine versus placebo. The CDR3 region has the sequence CACTLGNTIYF. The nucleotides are TGTGCCTGTACTCTTGGAAACACCATATATTTT.